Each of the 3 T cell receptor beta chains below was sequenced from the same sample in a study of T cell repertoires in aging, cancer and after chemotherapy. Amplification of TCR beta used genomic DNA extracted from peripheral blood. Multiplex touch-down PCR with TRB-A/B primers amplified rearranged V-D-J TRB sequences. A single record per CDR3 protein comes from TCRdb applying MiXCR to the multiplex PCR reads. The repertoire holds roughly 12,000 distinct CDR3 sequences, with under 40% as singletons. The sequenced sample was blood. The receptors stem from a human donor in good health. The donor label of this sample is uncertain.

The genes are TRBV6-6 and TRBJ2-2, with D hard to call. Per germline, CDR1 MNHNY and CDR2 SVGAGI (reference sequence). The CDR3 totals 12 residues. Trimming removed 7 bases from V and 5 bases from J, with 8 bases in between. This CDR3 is CASTLSTGELFF. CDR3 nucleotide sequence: TGTGCCAGCACCCTCAGTACCGGGGAGCTGTTTTTT.

CDR3 in amino acids: CASSPYQGAGDMTNEQFF. The CDR3 region has the DNA TGTGCCAGCAGCCCCTATCAGGGGGCAGGGGATATGACCAATGAGCAGTTCTTC. The chain links TRBV5-6 to TRBJ2-1, with 8 bases that match TRBD1. V dropped 4 bases and J dropped 6; count of bases not matched to a gene: 18. The CDR3 runs to 18 residues. Germline V CDR1 and CDR2: SGHDT, YYEEEE. Based on the CDR3 plus reference TRBV5-6 and TRBJ2-1, the full variable domain is DAGVTQSPTHLIKTRGQQVTLRCSPKSGHDTVSWYQQALGQGPQFIFQYYEEEERQRGNFPDRFSGHQFPNYSSELNVNALLLGDSALYLCASSPYQGAGDMTNEQFFGPGTRLTVL.

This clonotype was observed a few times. DNA of the CDR3: TGTGCCAGCAGCCGGAGGGCAAGCGGGAGTTACGAGCAGTACTTC. It yields the protein CASSRRASGSYEQYF. The chain joins TRBV7-6 to TRBJ2-7, with 8 bases matching TRBD2. The CDR3 is made up of 15 amino acids. From germline, CDR1 is SGHVS and CDR2 FNYEAQ. V lost 5 bases, J lost 4 bases, and 10 bases stayed unmatched.